This T cell receptor beta chain was identified during a study of radiotherapy plus CTLA-4 blockade in lung cancer. Profiling relied on immunoSEQ multiplex PCR, and the TCRdb table lists in-frame clones only, not all of them. Of tens of thousands of clones listed, 79% are singletons. V shed 0 bases and J 5 bases; nucleotides not matched to a gene: 4. Germline assignment: CDR1 LGHNA and CDR2 YSLEER. This CDR3 has 16 residues. The specimen was peripheral blood, collected from a patient treated with radiotherapy plus ipilimumab. The TCR sequence derives from a human donor with non-small cell lung cancer who had a complete response to radiotherapy plus ipilimumab. The chain uses TRBV4-3 and TRBJ1-6; 7 bases match TRBD1. The CDR3 loop reads CASSQEGRGNNSPLHF. For the CDR3, the DNA is TGCGCCAGCAGCCAAGAGGGCAGGGGGAATAATTCACCCCTCCACTTT.